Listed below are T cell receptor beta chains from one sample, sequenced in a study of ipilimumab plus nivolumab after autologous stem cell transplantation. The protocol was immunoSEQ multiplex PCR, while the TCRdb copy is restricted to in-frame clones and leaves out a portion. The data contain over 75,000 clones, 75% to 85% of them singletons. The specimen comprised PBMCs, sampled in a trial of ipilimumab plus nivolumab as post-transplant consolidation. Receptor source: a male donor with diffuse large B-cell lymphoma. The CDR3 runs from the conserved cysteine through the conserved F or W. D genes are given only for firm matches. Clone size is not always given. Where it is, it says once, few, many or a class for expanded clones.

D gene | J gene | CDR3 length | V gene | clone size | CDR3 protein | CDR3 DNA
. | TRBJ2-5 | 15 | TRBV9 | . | CASSVDQLPQETQYF | TGTGCCAGCAGCGTAGACCAGCTACCTCAAGAGACCCAGTACTTC
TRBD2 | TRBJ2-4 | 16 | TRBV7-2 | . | CASSFRLANAKNIQYF | TGTGCCAGCAGCTTCAGACTAGCAAATGCCAAAAACATTCAGTACTTC
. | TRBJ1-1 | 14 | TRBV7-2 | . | CASSLPPRGTEAFF | TGTGCCAGCAGCTTACCCCCCCGGGGGACTGAAGCTTTCTTT
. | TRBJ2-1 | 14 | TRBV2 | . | CASSDVFPDNEQFF | TGTGCCAGCAGTGATGTCTTTCCGGACAATGAGCAGTTCTTC
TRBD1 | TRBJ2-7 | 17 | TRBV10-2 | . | CASSETGTGGSPYEQYF | TGCGCCAGCAGTGAGACAGGGACAGGCGGCTCACCCTACGAGCAGTACTTC
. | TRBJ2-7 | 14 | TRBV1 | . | CTSSQGANSYEQYF | TGCACCAGCAGCCAAGGGGCTAATAGCTACGAGCAGTACTTC
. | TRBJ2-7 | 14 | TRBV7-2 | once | CASSLRLAGGQQYF | TGTGCCAGCAGCTTACGTCTAGCAGGGGGGCAGCAGTACTTC
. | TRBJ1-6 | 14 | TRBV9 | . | CASSAFGGDSPLHF | TGTGCCAGCAGCGCCTTCGGCGGGGATTCACCCCTCCACTTT
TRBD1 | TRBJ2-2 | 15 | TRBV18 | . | CASSFGQGDTGELFF | TGTGCCAGCTCATTCGGACAGGGGGACACCGGGGAGCTGTTTTTT
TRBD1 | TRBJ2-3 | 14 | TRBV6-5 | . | CASRWDRGIDTQYF | TGTGCCAGCAGATGGGACAGGGGTATAGATACGCAGTATTTT
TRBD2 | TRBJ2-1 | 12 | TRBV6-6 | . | CASREGGGAQFF | TGTGCCAGCAGGGAAGGCGGGGGGGCGCAGTTCTTC
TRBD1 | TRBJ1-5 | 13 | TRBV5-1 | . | CASAQGEGQPQHF | TGCGCCAGCGCTCAGGGGGAAGGACAGCCCCAGCATTTT
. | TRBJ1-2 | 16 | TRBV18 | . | CASSAATGTPNYGYTF | TGTGCCAGCTCAGCAGCAACAGGGACTCCTAACTATGGCTACACCTTC
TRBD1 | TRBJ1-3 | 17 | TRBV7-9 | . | CASSQYGQGAAGNTIYF | TGTGCCAGCAGTCAATACGGACAGGGGGCAGCAGGAAACACCATATATTTT
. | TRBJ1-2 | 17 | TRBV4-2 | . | CASSSVSGGPPRYGYTF | TGTGCCAGCAGCTCCGTTTCCGGGGGACCACCGCGCTATGGCTACACCTTC
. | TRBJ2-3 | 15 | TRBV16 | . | CASSQQGGSTDTQYF | TGTGCCAGCAGCCAGCAGGGGGGGAGCACAGATACGCAGTATTTT
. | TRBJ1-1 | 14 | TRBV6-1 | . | CASSEEGVNTEAFF | TGTGCCAGCAGTGAAGAGGGAGTGAACACTGAAGCTTTCTTT
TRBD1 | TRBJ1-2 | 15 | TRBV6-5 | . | CASRGQGAIAYGYTF | TGTGCCAGCAGAGGACAGGGGGCGATTGCGTATGGCTACACCTTC
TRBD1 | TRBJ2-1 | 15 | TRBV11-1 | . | CASSPGQGSYNEQFF | TGTGCCAGCAGCCCCGGACAGGGGTCCTACAATGAGCAGTTCTTC
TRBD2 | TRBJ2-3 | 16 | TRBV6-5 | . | CASSYGPGGDTDTQYF | TGTGCCAGCAGTTACGGTCCGGGGGGGGACACAGATACGCAGTATTTT
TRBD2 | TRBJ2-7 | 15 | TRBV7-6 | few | CASSLGGIAGPEQYF | TGTGCCAGCAGCTTAGGGGGAATAGCGGGTCCCGAGCAGTACTTC
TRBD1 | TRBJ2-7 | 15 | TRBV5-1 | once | CASRMGQGSSYEQYF | TGCGCCAGCAGGATGGGACAGGGGAGCTCCTACGAGCAGTACTTC
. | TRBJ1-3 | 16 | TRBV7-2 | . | CASSDQAPYSGNTIYF | TGTGCCAGCAGCGATCAGGCTCCTTACTCTGGAAACACCATATATTTT
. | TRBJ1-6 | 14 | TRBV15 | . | CATSIEGYNSPLHF | TGTGCCACCAGCATTGAAGGTTATAATTCACCCCTCCACTTT
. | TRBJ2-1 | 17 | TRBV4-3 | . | CASSQEVQGFGFNEQFF | TGCGCCAGCAGCCAAGAAGTTCAGGGTTTCGGGTTCAATGAGCAGTTCTTC
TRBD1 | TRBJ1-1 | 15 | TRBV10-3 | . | CAISETGQGNTEAFF | TGTGCCATCAGTGAGACCGGACAGGGAAACACTGAAGCTTTCTTT
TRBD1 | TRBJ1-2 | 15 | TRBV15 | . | CATSRDTGGLYGYTF | TGTGCCACCAGCAGGGATACAGGGGGCCTCTATGGCTACACCTTC
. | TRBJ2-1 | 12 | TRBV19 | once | CASSVTWDEQFF | TGTGCCAGTAGTGTCACCTGGGATGAGCAGTTCTTC
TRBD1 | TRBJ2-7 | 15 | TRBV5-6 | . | CASSRPGQVSYEQYF | TGTGCCAGCAGCAGACCGGGACAGGTCTCCTACGAGCAGTACTTC
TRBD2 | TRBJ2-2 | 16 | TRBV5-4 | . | CASSSPTSGATGELFF | TGTGCCAGCAGCTCGCCGACTAGCGGGGCCACCGGGGAGCTGTTTTTT
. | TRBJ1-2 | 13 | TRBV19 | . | CASSIGPLYGYTF | TGTGCCAGTAGTATAGGACCTCTCTATGGCTACACCTTC
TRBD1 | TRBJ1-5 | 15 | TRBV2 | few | CASRMGQGGVQPQHF | TGTGCCAGCAGGATGGGACAGGGGGGTGTGCAGCCCCAGCATTTT
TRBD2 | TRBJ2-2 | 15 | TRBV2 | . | CARNSGGAGTGELFF | TGTGCCAGGAATAGCGGGGGTGCGGGCACCGGGGAGCTGTTTTTT
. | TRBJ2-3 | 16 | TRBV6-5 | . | CASSYSSSSSTDTQYF | TGTGCCAGCAGTTACTCATCCAGTTCTAGCACAGATACGCAGTATTTT
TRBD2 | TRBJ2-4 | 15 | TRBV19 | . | CASSLGGAAKNIQYF | TGTGCCAGTTCCCTCGGGGGGGCGGCCAAAAACATTCAGTACTTC
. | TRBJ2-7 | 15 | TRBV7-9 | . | CASSIFAAGTYEQYF | TGTGCCAGCAGTATCTTTGCAGCTGGGACCTACGAGCAGTACTTC
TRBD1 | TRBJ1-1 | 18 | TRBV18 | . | CASPQTGTYGQALAEAFF | TGTGCCAGCCCCCAAACGGGGACTTATGGACAGGCGCTCGCTGAAGCTTTCTTT
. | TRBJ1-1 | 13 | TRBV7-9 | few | CASSLDMNTEAFF | TGTGCCAGCAGCTTAGATATGAACACTGAAGCTTTCTTT
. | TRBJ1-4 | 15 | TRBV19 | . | CASSRGPATNEKLFF | TGTGCCAGTAGTCGGGGGCCTGCAACTAATGAAAAACTGTTTTTT
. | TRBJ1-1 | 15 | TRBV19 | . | CASRDTGLSNTEAFF | TGTGCCAGTAGGGACACGGGACTGAGTAACACTGAAGCTTTCTTT
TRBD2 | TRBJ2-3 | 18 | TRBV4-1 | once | CASSLKLLTGRGGDTQYF | TGCGCCAGCAGCCTTAAACTTCTGACAGGGCGGGGGGGAGATACGCAGTATTTT
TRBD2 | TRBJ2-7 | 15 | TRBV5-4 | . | CASRDSLAASYEQYF | TGTGCCAGCAGGGACTCACTAGCGGCCTCCTACGAGCAGTACTTC
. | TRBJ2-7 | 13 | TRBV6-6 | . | CASSFGRDYEQYF | TGTGCCAGCAGTTTCGGACGGGACTACGAGCAGTACTTC
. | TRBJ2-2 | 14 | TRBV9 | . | CASSVAPNTGELFF | TGTGCCAGCAGCGTAGCCCCGAACACCGGGGAGCTGTTTTTT
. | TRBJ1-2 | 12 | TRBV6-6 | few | CASSLGPYGYTF | TGTGCCAGCAGTCTAGGCCCCTATGGCTACACCTTC
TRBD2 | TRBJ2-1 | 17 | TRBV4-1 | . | CASSPTLTSSLPYEQFF | TGCGCCAGCAGCCCCACCCTGACTAGCAGTCTTCCTTATGAGCAGTTCTTC
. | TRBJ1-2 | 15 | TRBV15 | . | CATSRDSSENYGYTF | TGTGCCACCAGCAGAGATTCATCCGAGAACTATGGCTACACCTTC
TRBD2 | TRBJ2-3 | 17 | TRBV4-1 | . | CASSQDVQRGVSDTQYF | TGCGCCAGCAGCCAAGATGTCCAGCGGGGGGTGTCAGATACGCAGTATTTT
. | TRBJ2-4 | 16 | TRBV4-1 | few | CASSQSGQLGKNIQYF | TGCGCCAGCAGCCAATCGGGACAACTGGGAAAAAACATTCAGTACTTC
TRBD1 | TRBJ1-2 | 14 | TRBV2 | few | CASSGQGLGYGYTF | TGTGCCAGCAGTGGACAGGGATTAGGCTATGGCTACACCTTC
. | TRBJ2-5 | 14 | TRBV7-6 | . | CASSPIPKRETQYF | TGTGCCAGCAGCCCTATCCCTAAGAGAGAGACCCAGTACTTC
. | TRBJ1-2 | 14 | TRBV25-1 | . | CASSASGGVWGYTF | TGTGCCAGCAGTGCATCTGGTGGCGTTTGGGGCTACACCTTC
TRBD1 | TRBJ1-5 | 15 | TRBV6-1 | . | CASSDPRGPGQPQHF | TGTGCCAGCAGTGACCCCAGGGGGCCTGGGCAGCCCCAGCATTTT
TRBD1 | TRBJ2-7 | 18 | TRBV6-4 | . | CASAPDRGHLRSTDEQYF | TGTGCCAGCGCCCCGGACAGGGGGCACCTCAGGAGTACCGACGAGCAGTACTTC
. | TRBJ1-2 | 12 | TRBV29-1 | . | CSVEPPDYGYTF | TGCAGCGTAGAACCCCCGGACTATGGCTACACCTTC
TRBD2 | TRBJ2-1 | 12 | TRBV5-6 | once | CASSWDYNEQFF | TGTGCCAGCAGCTGGGACTATAATGAGCAGTTCTTC
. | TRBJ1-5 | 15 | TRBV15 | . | CATSRELQGNQPQHF | TGTGCCACCAGCAGAGAGTTACAGGGTAATCAGCCCCAGCATTTT
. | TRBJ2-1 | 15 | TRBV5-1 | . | CASTPATVSYNEQFF | TGCGCCAGCACCCCCGCGACTGTCTCCTACAATGAGCAGTTCTTC
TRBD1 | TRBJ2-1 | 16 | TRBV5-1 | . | CASSTRDRGVYNEQFF | TGCGCCAGCAGCACGCGGGACAGGGGCGTCTACAATGAGCAGTTCTTC
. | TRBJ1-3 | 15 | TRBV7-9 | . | CASSLDSFSGNTIYF | TGTGCCAGCAGCTTAGACAGTTTTTCTGGAAACACCATATATTTT